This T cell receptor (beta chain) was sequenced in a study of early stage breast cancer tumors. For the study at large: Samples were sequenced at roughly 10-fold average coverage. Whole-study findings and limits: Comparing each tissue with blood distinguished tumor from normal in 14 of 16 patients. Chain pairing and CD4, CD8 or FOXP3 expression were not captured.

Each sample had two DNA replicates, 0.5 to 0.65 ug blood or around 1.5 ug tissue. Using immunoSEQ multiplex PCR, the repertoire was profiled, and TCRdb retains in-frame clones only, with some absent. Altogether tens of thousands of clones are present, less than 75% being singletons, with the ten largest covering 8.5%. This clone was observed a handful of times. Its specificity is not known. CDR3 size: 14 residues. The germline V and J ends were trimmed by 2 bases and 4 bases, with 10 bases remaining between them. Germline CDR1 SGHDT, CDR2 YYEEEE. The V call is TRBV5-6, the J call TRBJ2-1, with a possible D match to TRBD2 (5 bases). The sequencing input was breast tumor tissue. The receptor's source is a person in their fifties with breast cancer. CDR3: CASSFRTLYNEQFF. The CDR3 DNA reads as TGTGCCAGCAGCTTTCGGACTCTTTACAATGAGCAGTTCTTC.